This T cell receptor (beta chain) was captured in a study of T cell changes during pregnancy in multiple sclerosis. This CDR3 has 16 amino acids. CDR1 and CDR2 from the germline V gene are ENHRY and SYGVKD. V trimming: 0 bases; J trimming: 1 base; junction bases outside the gene matches: 0. Measured with immunoSEQ multiplex PCR; TCRdb has only the in-frame clones, and not every one. Of more than 55,000 clones detected, about 88% appear once; the ten largest clones hold around 1.7%. The starting material was peripheral blood, obtained after pregnancy. The TCR was taken from a female donor with multiple sclerosis, enrolled in a pregnancy study. The chain links TRBV10-3 to TRBJ2-6, with 7 bases matching TRBD2. Written as DNA, the CDR3 is TGTGCCATCAGTGAGTCGGGGGGGTCTGGGGCCAACGTCCTGACTTTC. This gives the protein CAISESGGSGANVLTF.